What follows describes a single TCR beta chain. This sample was taken from a study of blood T cell repertoires in COVID-19. Trimming removed 0 bases from V and 7 bases from J, with 12 bases in between. The CDR3 has 15 residues. In germline, CDR1 is SEHNR, CDR2 FQNEAQ (reference sequence). The method was immunoSEQ multiplex PCR; TCRdb's version includes in-frame clones alone and lacks a portion of them. The profile shows a few hundred thousand clones, about four fifths of them singletons. This chain links TRBV7-9 with TRBJ1-4; no definite D call. Material for sequencing was peripheral blood. This sequence was found in an elderly woman with acute or convalescent COVID-19. The CDR3 DNA sequence: TGTGCCAGCAGCTTAGCTCCCGGGGTCGGTGAAAAACTGTTTTTT. It codes for CASSLAPGVGEKLFF.